Sequencing of this TCR beta chain was carried out in a study of early T cells in non-severe SARS-CoV-2 infection. Across the study: Unsorted whole-blood RNA was sequenced in bulk, leaving chains unpaired.

Germline-derived CDR1 and CDR2 are DFQATT and SNEGSKA (reference sequence). V lost 2 bases and J lost 0, with 17 bases in between. This CDR3 contains 17 residues. Each single cDNA molecule received a unique molecular identifier. MiXCR was run by TCRdb on the 5' RACE reads, yielding one entry per CDR3 protein. This table holds about 18,000 distinct CDR3 sequences, roughly 6.1% found once. This clonotype was counted ten times or more. Its antigen is not identified. Study-wide points: Lookups in VDJdb leaned toward anti-spike CD8 responses and missed private and CD4 specificities.

This chain uses TRBV20-1 with TRBJ1-3; D unclear. This receptor was obtained from an adult who was a healthcare worker with PCR-confirmed SARS-CoV-2 infection or an uninfected control (not recorded which). The sequencing sample was made of whole blood. The CDR3 sequence: CSARPMADWSSGNTIYF. CDR3 coding DNA: TGCAGTGCTAGACCCATGGCGGACTGGAGCTCTGGAAACACCATATATTTT.